The 14 T cell receptor beta chains in this list originate from one sample, sequenced in a study of cytomegalovirus exposure and HLA in healthy donors. 60 Vbeta and 13 Jbeta primers were used in PCR. Assay: immunoSEQ multiplex PCR; the TCRdb copy retains only in-frame clones and omits some. The data show approximately 91,000 clones, around 86% seen once. The specimen sequenced was PBMCs. These receptor sequences come from a young man in good health and CMV-seropositive.

The chain links TRBV11-3 to TRBJ1-1; TRBD1 matches at 7 bases. Germline V CDR1 and CDR2: SGHNT, YENEEA. The CDR3 length is 13 residues. V shed 0 bases and J 7 bases; nucleotides not matched to a gene: 2. The CDR3 is CASSLDRQGEAFF. The CDR3 DNA reads as TGTGCCAGCAGCTTAGATAGACAGGGTGAAGCTTTCTTT.

The V and J genes are TRBV2 and TRBJ2-2; no clear D. Trimming removed 6 bases from V and 5 bases from J, with 7 bases in between. The CDR3 has 12 amino acids. Germline V gives CDR1 SNHLY, CDR2 FYNNEI. CDR3 in DNA: TGTGCCAGCAGCTATAGTACCGGGGAGCTGTTTTTT. This translates into CASSYSTGELFF.

The chain links TRBV6-5 to TRBJ1-1; D might be TRBD1 (5 bases). Germline CDR1 reads MNHEY; CDR2 reads SVGAGI. V lost 4 bases, J lost 10 bases, and 13 bases lay in between. This CDR3 is built from 12 residues. CDR3 protein: CASSSLGGGAFF. The CDR3 DNA sequence: TGTGCCAGCAGTTCCCTCGGCGGGGGAGCTTTCTTT.

This clone has a single count. V gene TRBV6-5 combines with J gene TRBJ2-5; 9 bases map to TRBD1. CDR1 is MNHEY and CDR2 is SVGAGI in the germline V gene. V lost 4 bases, J lost 5 bases, and 8 bases stayed unmatched. CDR3 length equals 15 residues. CDR3 in DNA: TGTGCCAGCAGTTTCCGACAGGGGGTCAGCGAGACCCAGTACTTC. It yields the protein CASSFRQGVSETQYF.

The chain links TRBV6-5 to TRBJ1-1; D is undetermined. CDR1 is MNHEY, CDR2 SVGAGI, per germline. The CDR3 runs 13 residues. Trimming removed 5 bases from V and 0 bases from J, with 7 bases in between. CDR3 sequence (DNA): TGTGCCAGCAGTCGCGGGGTGAACACTGAAGCTTTCTTT. Translating it yields CASSRGVNTEAFF.

The gene calls are TRBV7-6 and TRBJ1-3; 7 bases match TRBD1. Trimming cost V 5 bases and J 3 bases; bases outside gene matches: 4. Germline V gene sequence: CDR1 SGHVS, CDR2 FNYEAQ. CDR3 length equals 14 residues. CDR3 nucleotides: TGTGCCAGCAGCGTAGGACAGGTTGGAAACACCATATATTTT. Translating it yields CASSVGQVGNTIYF.

V gene TRBV28 combines with J gene TRBJ1-2; 10 bases are shared with TRBD1. The CDR3 covers 16 residues. V shed 3 bases and J 8 bases; nucleotides not matched to a gene: 12. Germline V gives CDR1 MDHEN, CDR2 SYDVKM. The CDR3 nucleotides read TGTGCCAGCAGTTTTGGACAGGGGGAGGAGAGGGGAGGCTACACCTTC. The encoded protein is CASSFGQGEERGGYTF.

This chain links TRBV5-1 with TRBJ2-5; 8 positions agree with TRBD2. Per the germline V gene, CDR1 is SGHRS and CDR2 is YFSETQ. CDR3 length equals 14 residues. The J segment lost 1 base and the V segment lost 2 bases, leaving 1 base of the junction unmatched. CDR3 residues: CASSFTSGQETQYF. CDR3 nucleotides: TGCGCCAGCAGCTTTACTAGCGGCCAAGAGACCCAGTACTTC.

The chain employs TRBV7-9 and TRBJ1-4, with D perhaps matching TRBD1 (5 bases). The CDR3 covers 14 residues. Trimming removed 0 bases from V and 10 bases from J, with 12 bases in between. Germline V gene data show CDR1 as SEHNR and CDR2 as FQNEAQ (reference sequence). CDR3 amino acids: CASSLAGASPKLFF. CDR3 nucleotides: TGTGCCAGCAGCTTAGCAGGGGCCAGCCCAAAACTGTTTTTT.

The chain has TRBV10-2 and TRBJ2-1, with 8 bases identical to TRBD1. V was pared by 6 bases and J by 0 bases, with 4 bases of the junction left unmatched. This CDR3 contains 15 residues. Germline V gene data show CDR1 as WSHSY and CDR2 as SAAADI. CDR3 DNA: TGCGCCAGCAGCGAGGACAGGGCCTCCTACAATGAGCAGTTCTTC. Amino acids: CASSEDRASYNEQFF.

This sequence joins TRBV9 and TRBJ2-7; 9 bases map to TRBD1. CDR3 length equals 14 residues. V trimming: 5 bases; J trimming: 3 bases; junction bases outside the gene matches: 6. The germline V gene encodes CDR1 SGDLS and CDR2 YYNGEE. CDR3 nucleotides: TGTGCCAGCAGGTCTCCGGGACAGGGCTACGAGCAGTACTTC. This gives the protein CASRSPGQGYEQYF.

The V call is TRBV6-1, the J call TRBJ2-3, with 7 bases lining up with TRBD2. Trimming cost V 5 bases and J 8 bases; bases outside gene matches: 7. This CDR3 is built from 13 residues. Germline V CDR1 and CDR2: MNHNS, SASEGT. The CDR3 loop is CASSLAVPGTQYF. CDR3 in DNA: TGTGCCAGCAGTCTAGCGGTCCCCGGTACGCAGTATTTT.

In this sample, this clone turned up once. The rearrangement uses TRBV27 and TRBJ2-1; the match to TRBD2 covers 10 bases. Germline V gives CDR1 MNHEY, CDR2 SMNVEV (reference sequence). The CDR3 sequence is 13 residues long. Trimming removed 5 bases from V and 7 bases from J; junction bases left unmatched: 2. The CDR3 is CASSPSGRNEQFF. The CDR3 DNA is TGTGCCAGCAGTCCTAGCGGGAGAAATGAGCAGTTCTTC.

The rearrangement uses TRBV6-1 and TRBJ2-5; no reliable D call. Per germline, CDR1 MNHNS and CDR2 SASEGT. The V end lost 4 bases, the J end lost 3 bases, and 9 bases lay between the germline ends. The CDR3 loop spans 13 amino acids. The CDR3 reads CASSVGTEETQYF. CDR3 nucleotides: TGTGCCAGCAGTGTTGGCACCGAAGAGACCCAGTACTTC.